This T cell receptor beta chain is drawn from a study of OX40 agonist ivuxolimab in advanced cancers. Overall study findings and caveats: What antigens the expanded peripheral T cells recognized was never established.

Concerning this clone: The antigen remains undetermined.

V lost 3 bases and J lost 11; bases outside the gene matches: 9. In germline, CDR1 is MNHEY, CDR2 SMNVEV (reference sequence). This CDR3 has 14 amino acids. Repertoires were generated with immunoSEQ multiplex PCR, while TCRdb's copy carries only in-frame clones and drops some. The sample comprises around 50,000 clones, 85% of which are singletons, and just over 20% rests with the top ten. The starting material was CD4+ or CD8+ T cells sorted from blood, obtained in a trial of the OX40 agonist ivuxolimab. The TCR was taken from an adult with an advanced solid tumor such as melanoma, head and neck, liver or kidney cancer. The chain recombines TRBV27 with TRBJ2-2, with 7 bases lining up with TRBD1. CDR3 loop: CASSFFKNRGELFF. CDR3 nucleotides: TGTGCCAGCAGTTTCTTCAAGAACAGGGGCGAGCTGTTTTTT.